Described below is a single T cell receptor beta chain sequence and its context. This sample is drawn from a study of blood T cell repertoires in COVID-19. Study overall: Both acute and convalescent COVID-19 samples were obtained from the United States, Italy and Spain.

Method: immunoSEQ multiplex PCR; TCRdb's copy keeps in-frame clones and lacks some. Here the sample spans about 230,000 clones, roughly 85% being singletons. The V and J ends lost 0 bases and 3 bases, in that order; junction bases with no gene match: 5. The CDR3 runs 16 residues. The germline CDR1 and CDR2 sequences are SGHRS and YFSETQ. J is TRBJ1-3 and V is TRBV5-1; 8 bases fit TRBD1. This sequence originates from a woman in her 70s with active or convalescent COVID-19. What was sequenced was peripheral blood. CDR3 coding DNA: TGCGCCAGCAGCTTGGCAGGGGGCGCGGATGGAAACACCATATATTTT. The encoded protein is CASSLAGGADGNTIYF.